Listed below are T cell receptor beta chains from one sample, sequenced in a study of cytomegalovirus exposure and HLA in healthy donors. Libraries were prepared by immunoSEQ multiplex PCR; TCRdb keeps only in-frame clonotypes and omits some of them. This sample carries about 56,000 clones, about 92% of them seen once, and the ten largest clones take around 1.1%. Sequencing was performed on PBMCs. Every receptor here comes from a man aged 18 to 29 in good health and CMV-seronegative. The CDR3 runs from the conserved cysteine through the conserved F or W. The D gene is left open where the match is weak. Clone size is stated in some rows and not others, as once, few, many or a class when expanded.

j_call v_call d_call clone_size cdr3_nt cdr3_aa
TRBJ2-3 TRBV7-9 . few TGTGCCAGCAGCTTGGGACTCTCTAGCACAGATACGCAGTATTTT CASSLGLSSTDTQYF
TRBJ2-1 TRBV4-3 . . TGCGCCAGCAGCCAAGTATCCGGCTACAATGAGCAGTTCTTC CASSQVSGYNEQFF
TRBJ1-3 TRBV27 . . TGTGCCAGCAGTTTATCGTGGGCCGAAGGAAACACCATATATTTT CASSLSWAEGNTIYF
TRBJ2-1 TRBV14 TRBD2 . TGTGCCAGCAGCCAAGAGGGGAGGGCCAATAAGTACAATGAGCAGTTCTTC CASSQEGRANKYNEQFF
TRBJ2-3 TRBV5-6 TRBD2 . TGTGCCAGCAGCTTGATGGCGGGAGGGCCGGAATCTCCGGCAGATACGCAGTATTTT CASSLMAGGPESPADTQYF
TRBJ1-2 TRBV4-2 . . TGTGCCAGCCTTCCCTTACAGGGACCTAACTATGGCTACACCTTC CASLPLQGPNYGYTF
TRBJ1-2 TRBV6-5 TRBD1 . TGTGCCAGCAGTTACTCGGGGCAGGGGGACGGCTACACCTTC CASSYSGQGDGYTF
TRBJ2-7 TRBV4-3 TRBD1 . TGCGCCAGCAGTCCATCGGACAGGGTAATCTACGAGCAGTACTTC CASSPSDRVIYEQYF
TRBJ2-5 TRBV7-2 TRBD2 . TGTGCCAGCAGTTCTAGCGGGAGGGCCCTTAGAGAGACCCAGTACTTC CASSSSGRALRETQYF
TRBJ2-3 TRBV4-1 . . TGCGCCAGCAGCTTTCACGGGGGAAAGGGCACAGATACGCAGTATTTT CASSFHGGKGTDTQYF
TRBJ1-2 TRBV28 . . TGTGCCAGCAGTTCTCCTTTACTCTTC CASSSPLLF
TRBJ1-3 TRBV4-1 . . TGCGCCAGCAGCCAAGTAACGACGGGAGGAAACACCATATATTTT CASSQVTTGGNTIYF
TRBJ1-1 TRBV12-5 . . TGTGCTAGTGCCTCTTCGGGGTTCGCCACTGAAGCTTTCTTT CASASSGFATEAFF
TRBJ2-1 TRBV6-5 TRBD2 . TGTGCCAGCAGGGGGAGGGCACGGGACAATGAGCAGTTCTTC CASRGRARDNEQFF
TRBJ1-2 TRBV7-2 . . TGTGCCAGCAGCTTGGGTGGCTCAGGCTATGGCTACACCTTC CASSLGGSGYGYTF
TRBJ2-2 TRBV29-1 . . TGCAGCGTTCCAGCGGAGAACACCGGGGAGCTGTTTTTT CSVPAENTGELFF
TRBJ2-3 TRBV2 TRBD2 . TGTGCCAGCAGTGGGTTTGCGGGAGGGAACACAGATACGCAGTATTTT CASSGFAGGNTDTQYF
TRBJ2-7 TRBV4-3 TRBD2 . TGCGCCAGCAGCCAATTACTAGCGGGACACTACGAGCAGTACTTC CASSQLLAGHYEQYF
TRBJ2-7 TRBV19 . . TGTGCCAGTAGTATAGGGTCGGGATCAACCTACGAGCAGTACTTC CASSIGSGSTYEQYF
TRBJ2-3 TRBV7-2 TRBD1 . TGTGCCAGCACCTACCGCGCAGGACAGGGGGCCGTGAATACGCAGTATTTT CASTYRAGQGAVNTQYF
TRBJ2-7 TRBV6-5 TRBD1 . TGTGCCAGCTCGAGAGGGGGACAGGGGGTAAACGAGCAGTACTTC CASSRGGQGVNEQYF
TRBJ1-1 TRBV9 . . TGTGCCAGCAGCCTCCTAGCCCTGAACACTGAAGCTTTCTTT CASSLLALNTEAFF
TRBJ2-7 TRBV2 TRBD2 . TGTGCCATTGGGGGGGGTGTATCCTACGAGCAGTACTTC CAIGGGVSYEQYF
TRBJ1-4 TRBV14 TRBD1 . TGTGCCAGCAGCCTCCGAGTCCGGCAGGGGGAGTTTTGGAGCGAAAAACTGTTTTTT CASSLRVRQGEFWSEKLFF
TRBJ2-1 TRBV7-2 TRBD1 . TGTGCCAGCAGCCACGACAGGGGGGCCTACAATGAGCAGTTCTTC CASSHDRGAYNEQFF